A single T cell receptor beta chain is shown here with its context. Antigen specificity is unknown. Combining a sample-barcoded 5' primer with a J-beta primer mix, a second PCR ran for roughly 6 to 12 cycles. TCRdb re-analysed the 5' RACE reads in MiXCR, keeping a single row per CDR3 protein. Of 1.5 million to 2 million distinct CDR3 sequences detected, roughly two fifths appear once; the ten largest clones hold 20% to 25%. The sample is drawn from a study of blood T cells in healthy people across ages. Extraction of total RNA produced a minimum of 5.5 micrograms from each sample. Germline assignment: CDR1 LGHNA and CDR2 YSLEER. This CDR3 spans 15 amino acids. V was shortened by 1 base and J by 6 bases, with 13 bases between the two germline ends. The study, taken as a whole, reports: TCR beta diversity per million T cells fell roughly linearly with age.

Sequencing input: blood. The sequence was collected from a human donor in good health. V and J are TRBV4-3 and TRBJ2-1; D unresolved. CDR3 bases: TGCGCCAGCAGCCAAGTCTATTCCGCGAGCAATGAGCAGTTCTTC. Translated: CASSQVYSASNEQFF.